The rows below give T cell receptor beta chains drawn from one sample of a study of T-cell memory formation after mild COVID-19. TCRdb reprocessed the 5' RACE reads via MiXCR and lists one record per CDR3 protein. The sample includes under 400,000 distinct CDR3 sequences, around 20% seen only once; the top ten take around an eighth. The sequenced sample was PBMCs or a T cell subset sorted from them (not recorded which). The receptors come from an adult woman who had mild COVID-19 (a few samples of this study predate the infection). Cell type and time point are not known. Each CDR3 is given with its conserved first and last residue. D genes are given only for firm matches. Size is stated for part of the rows, as once, few or many counts, or as a class when the clone is expanded.

clone_size | j_call | d_call | v_call | cdr3_aa | cdr3_nt
. | TRBJ2-3 | . | TRBV29-1 | CSFDGVLSGDDTDTQYF | TGCAGCTTCGATGGAGTTTTGTCAGGGGACGACACAGATACGCAGTATTTT
. | TRBJ1-1 | . | TRBV2 | CATLRGNTEAFF | TGTGCCACCCTGAGGGGGAACACTGAAGCTTTCTTT
few | TRBJ2-3 | TRBD1 | TRBV5-1 | CASSLAGTGRSDTQYF | TGCGCCAGCAGCTTGGCCGGGACAGGGAGGTCCGATACGCAGTATTTT
. | TRBJ1-2 | . | TRBV20-1 | CSARSPGYTF | TGCAGTGCTAGAAGCCCTGGCTACACCTTC
. | TRBJ1-1 | . | TRBV10-3 | CAISDNTEAFF | TGTGCCATCAGTGATAACACTGAAGCTTTCTTT
few | TRBJ2-3 | . | TRBV7-9 | CASRSGRFTDTQYF | TGTGCCAGCAGATCAGGGAGATTCACAGATACGCAGTATTTT
many | TRBJ2-7 | . | TRBV7-8 | CASSLVNEQYF | TGTGCCAGCAGCTTAGTGAACGAGCAGTACTTC
. | TRBJ2-7 | TRBD1 | TRBV29-1 | CSVEGTVAYEQYF | TGCAGCGTTGAGGGGACAGTGGCCTACGAGCAGTACTTC
. | TRBJ2-1 | . | TRBV4-1 | CASQQVGSYNEQFF | TGCGCCAGCCAACAGGTCGGTTCCTACAATGAGCAGTTCTTC
few | TRBJ2-7 | . | TRBV11-2 | CASSLGTGRGEQYF | TGTGCCAGCAGCCTGGGCACAGGGCGAGGCGAGCAGTACTTC